A selection of T cell receptor beta chains follows, all from one sample in a study of neurological immune-mediated disorders. From the 5' RACE reads, TCRdb called clonotypes with MiXCR, one entry per CDR3 protein. The profile shows around 69,000 distinct CDR3 sequences, around 3.7% of them singletons. The sample was PBMCs. Every receptor here comes from a man aged 35 to 55 with multiple sclerosis. Each CDR3 is given with its conserved first and last residue. The D gene is left open where the match is weak. The size entry is marked missing in some rows and otherwise reads once, few, many or a size class.

abundance	v_gene	d_gene	j_gene	CDR3aa	CDR3nt
many	TRBV29-1	-	TRBJ1-1	CSVLTGPNTEAFF	TGCAGCGTTTTAACTGGACCGAACACTGAAGCTTTCTTT
many	TRBV20-1	-	TRBJ1-3	CSAQPISGNTIYF	TGCAGTGCCCAACCGATCTCTGGAAACACCATATATTTT
many	TRBV12-3/TRBV12-4	-	TRBJ1-2	CASSQGQNYGYTF	TGTGCCAGCTCCCAGGGTCAAAATTATGGCTACACCTTC
many	TRBV5-1	TRBD2	TRBJ2-7	CASSATSGIFHEQYF	TGCGCCAGCAGCGCCACTAGCGGGATTTTCCATGAGCAGTACTTC
few	TRBV20-1	-	TRBJ1-6	CSAEGLLAGLNF	TGCAGTGCTGAAGGACTGTTGGCGGGCCTCAACTTT
many	TRBV7-9	-	TRBJ2-3	CASSLPSAYTQYF	TGTGCCAGCAGCTTGCCTAGCGCGTATACGCAGTATTTT
-	TRBV29-1	TRBD2	TRBJ2-3	CSVEGISSGSTDTQYF	TGCAGCGTTGAGGGAATCTCTAGCGGGAGCACAGATACGCAGTATTTT
many	TRBV20-1	-	TRBJ1-1	CSARGGAGLEAFF	TGCAGTGCTAGGGGGGGGGCGGGCCTTGAAGCTTTCTTT
many	TRBV5-1	-	TRBJ1-2	CASSLDRIEEGYTF	TGCGCCAGCAGCTTGGACAGGATAGAAGAAGGCTACACCTTC
many	TRBV5-1	-	TRBJ2-5	CASSLGMYQETQYF	TGCGCCAGCAGCTTGGGGATGTACCAAGAGACCCAGTACTTC
many	TRBV5-1	-	TRBJ1-4	CASSLLGSLNEKLFF	TGCGCCAGCAGCTTGCTCGGTAGCCTTAATGAAAAACTGTTTTTT
many	TRBV20-1	-	TRBJ2-2	CSARDARGDTGELFF	TGCAGTGCTCGGGACGCCCGAGGGGACACCGGGGAGCTGTTTTTT
many	TRBV2	-	TRBJ1-1	CASSERDPMNTEAFF	TGTGCCAGCAGTGAAAGGGACCCCATGAACACTGAAGCTTTCTTT
many	TRBV27	-	TRBJ1-1	CASSISGMNTEAFF	TGTGCCAGCTCTATATCGGGAATGAACACTGAAGCTTTCTTT
many	TRBV3-1	TRBD2	TRBJ2-3	CASSQGNWLAGTDTQYF	TGTGCCAGCAGCCAAGGGAATTGGCTAGCGGGCACAGATACGCAGTATTTT
many	TRBV14	TRBD1	TRBJ2-7	CASSHLRQGQQYF	TGTGCCAGCAGCCACCTCCGACAGGGGCAGCAGTACTTC
many	TRBV12-3/TRBV12-4	TRBD2	TRBJ2-1	CASRIPGLANEQFF	TGTGCCAGCAGAATTCCGGGACTAGCAAATGAGCAGTTCTTC
-	TRBV19	-	TRBJ1-6	CASSVQVYNSPLHF	TGTGCCAGTAGTGTACAGGTCTATAATTCACCCCTCCACTTT
many	TRBV20-1	-	TRBJ2-2	CSARGDTGELFF	TGCAGTGCTAGAGGTGACACCGGGGAGCTGTTTTTT
many	TRBV20-1	-	TRBJ2-3	CSAPTGLLTDTQYF	TGCAGTGCCCCTACGGGACTTCTCACAGATACGCAGTATTTT
many	TRBV24-1	-	TRBJ2-3	CAASQGDTQYF	TGTGCCGCCAGCCAGGGAGATACGCAGTATTTT
many	TRBV5-5	TRBD2	TRBJ2-7	CASSSSGAPYEQYF	TGTGCCAGCAGCTCTAGCGGGGCCCCCTACGAGCAGTACTTC
-	TRBV5-1	TRBD1	TRBJ2-2	CASSLEPGQGAHRGELFF	TGCGCCAGCAGCTTGGAACCAGGACAGGGGGCGCATCGCGGGGAGCTGTTTTTT
many	TRBV20-1	-	TRBJ1-4	CSARDLATVATNEKLFF	TGCAGTGCTAGAGATCTGGCCACCGTTGCAACTAATGAAAAACTGTTTTTT
-	TRBV3-1	-	TRBJ1-5	CASSQEAWDQPQHF	TGTGCCAGCAGCCAAGAAGCGTGGGACCAGCCCCAGCATTTT
many	TRBV29-1	-	TRBJ1-3	CSVEGGRVGNTIYF	TGCAGCGTTGAAGGTGGTAGAGTCGGAAACACCATATATTTT
many	TRBV6-2/TRBV6-3	-	TRBJ1-5	CASSYSIISGNQPQHF	TGTGCCAGCAGTTACTCGATAATAAGTGGCAATCAGCCCCAGCATTTT
many	TRBV25-1	-	TRBJ1-2	CASSKPSGLPNYGYTF	TGTGCCAGCAGTAAACCCTCAGGGCTTCCTAACTATGGCTACACCTTC
many	TRBV12-3/TRBV12-4	-	TRBJ2-7	CASSLHSYEQYF	TGTGCCAGCAGTTTACACTCCTACGAGCAGTACTTC
many	TRBV7-2	-	TRBJ2-1	CASNRPTLNEQFF	TGTGCCAGTAATCGGCCGACCCTAAATGAGCAGTTCTTC
many	TRBV11-2	TRBD1	TRBJ1-1	CASSLGQRSTEAFF	TGTGCCAGCAGCTTGGGACAGCGAAGCACTGAAGCTTTCTTT
many	TRBV5-6	TRBD1	TRBJ2-6	CASSTDRLISGANVLTF	TGTGCCAGCAGCACGGACAGGTTGATCTCTGGGGCCAACGTCCTGACTTTC
many	TRBV20-1	-	TRBJ1-3	CSASIQGSGNTIYF	TGCAGTGCTAGTATCCAGGGCTCTGGAAACACCATATATTTT
many	TRBV5-1	-	TRBJ1-1	CASSGDPRNTEAFF	TGCGCCAGCAGTGGGGACCCCAGGAACACTGAAGCTTTCTTT
many	TRBV5-6	TRBD1	TRBJ2-3	CASSSPGQADTQYF	TGTGCCAGCAGCTCTCCGGGACAGGCAGATACGCAGTATTTT
many	TRBV12-3/TRBV12-4	-	TRBJ2-6	CASSPWGPGANVLTF	TGTGCCAGCAGCCCCTGGGGGCCTGGGGCCAACGTCCTGACTTTC
many	TRBV20-1	-	TRBJ2-7	CSARNKDYEQYF	TGCAGTGCTAGGAACAAGGACTACGAGCAGTACTTC
many	TRBV5-1	TRBD2	TRBJ2-1	CASSLVAGGENEQFF	TGCGCCAGCAGCTTGGTTGCGGGAGGGGAGAATGAGCAGTTCTTC
many	TRBV5-1	TRBD1	TRBJ1-1	CASSLTGEGTEAFF	TGCGCCAGCAGCTTGACAGGGGAAGGCACTGAAGCTTTCTTT
many	TRBV20-1	-	TRBJ2-7	CSASRASGNTEQYF	TGCAGTGCTAGCAGGGCTTCCGGGAATACCGAGCAGTACTTC
many	TRBV5-1	-	TRBJ2-1	CASSLGARQAEQFF	TGCGCCAGCAGCTTAGGGGCTCGACAGGCCGAGCAGTTCTTC
many	TRBV20-1	-	TRBJ1-5	CSASLARVDQPQHF	TGCAGTGCTAGTCTGGCCAGGGTTGACCAGCCCCAGCATTTT
-	TRBV6-1	TRBD1	TRBJ1-1	CASSWQPGGQLNTEAFF	TGTGCCAGCAGTTGGCAACCTGGGGGACAGTTGAACACTGAAGCTTTCTTT
many	TRBV7-8	-	TRBJ1-1	CASSTQSRGNTEAFF	TGTGCCAGCAGCACCCAGTCCAGGGGGAACACTGAAGCTTTCTTT
many	TRBV5-1	TRBD2	TRBJ2-1	CASSYFGTRGSNEQFF	TGCGCCAGCAGCTATTTCGGGACTAGAGGTAGCAATGAGCAGTTCTTC
many	TRBV7-6	TRBD2	TRBJ2-1	CASSLVLLAADNEQFF	TGTGCCAGCAGCTTAGTGTTACTAGCGGCTGACAATGAGCAGTTCTTC
few	TRBV7-3	-	TRBJ2-4	CDSSTGGDIQYF	TGTGACAGCAGCACGGGTGGAGACATTCAGTACTTC
many	TRBV20-1	-	TRBJ1-2	CSARGASAQGGYTF	TGCAGTGCTAGAGGGGCCAGTGCTCAGGGAGGCTACACCTTC
many	TRBV29-1	-	TRBJ2-5	CSVRTWLDGTQYF	TGCAGCGTTCGTACGTGGCTTGACGGGACCCAGTACTTC